The 3 T cell receptor beta chains below come from one sample, sequenced in a study of T cell responses to AZD1222 COVID-19 vaccine. Sequencing used immunoSEQ multiplex PCR; TCRdb keeps in-frame clones, though not all of them. The table has around 30,000 clones, 93% seen once. The specimen comprised peripheral blood, sampled on day 0 of AZD1222 vaccination. These receptors were collected from an adult in good health.

The rearrangement uses TRBV6-5 and TRBJ1-1; 7 nucleotides agree with TRBD1. Unmatched junction bases numbered 9, after V lost 7 bases and J lost 4 bases. The CDR3 has 14 residues. Germline-derived CDR1 and CDR2 are MNHEY and SVGAGI. CDR3 loop: CASTPKGGITEAFF. CDR3 sequence (DNA): TGTGCCAGCACCCCCAAAGGGGGCATCACTGAAGCTTTCTTT.

V and J are TRBV11-2 and TRBJ2-1; 8 bases match TRBD2. The CDR3 runs to 16 residues. The trim removed 3 bases at V and 0 bases at J, leaving 4 bases unmatched. Germline CDR1 reads SGHAT; CDR2 reads FQNNGV. The CDR3 coding sequence is TGTGCCAGCAGCTTGAAGAGCGGGAGCTCCTACAATGAGCAGTTCTTC. Protein: CASSLKSGSSYNEQFF.

The chain couples TRBV6-5 to TRBJ2-7; D call uncertain. Germline CDR1 reads MNHEY; CDR2 reads SVGAGI. The ends were cut back, 5 bases at V and 0 bases at J, with 14 bases in the middle. This CDR3 has 15 residues. The CDR3 DNA follows: TGTGCCAGCAGTATTACTATACTGAGCTCCTACGAGCAGTACTTC. Protein: CASSITILSSYEQYF.